The sequence of this TCR beta chain was determined in a study of control samples from healthy donors and cancer patients. Germline CDR1 is MGHRA and CDR2 is YSYEKL. The CDR3 extends over 14 amino acids. V gave up 4 bases and J gave up 6 bases, with 15 bases separating them. This table comes from immunoSEQ multiplex PCR, and its TCRdb copy is limited to in-frame clones, with some not included. The sample includes fewer than 95,000 clones, around four fifths seen only once; the top ten take approximately 20%. Material for sequencing was blood. The receptor was derived from a man aged 30 to 45 in good health. The V gene is TRBV4-1, the J gene TRBJ1-2, with no clear D. As DNA, the CDR3 is TGCGCCAGCAGCCTTGAGGACCTCGGGGATGGCTACACCTTC. This sequence encodes CASSLEDLGDGYTF.